This T cell receptor beta chain stems from a study of blood T cell repertoires in COVID-19. In the original workflow: Scientists estimated how many nucleated cells there were by amplifying reference gene primers. The repertoire was sequenced with immunoSEQ multiplex PCR; TCRdb's copy has only in-frame clones and lacks some. That table furnishes V, J and clone size, whereas the DNA furnished D and trimming. The table records fewer than 180,000 clones, around 84% of them present only once. The source of this sequence is a man in his 70s with acute or convalescent COVID-19. The sample was peripheral blood.

The CDR3: CASSVGLGSRRETQYF. In DNA, the CDR3 is TGTGCCAGCAGCGTAGGGCTCGGGAGTCGGAGGGAGACCCAGTACTTC. The rearrangement joins TRBV9 to TRBJ2-5, with D perhaps TRBD2 (6 bases). This CDR3 region has 16 residues. From germline, CDR1 is SGDLS and CDR2 YYNGEE. Trimming removed 0 bases from V and 5 bases from J, with 17 bases in between.